This T cell receptor (beta chain) was profiled in a study of cytomegalovirus exposure and HLA in healthy donors (dated by TCRdb to about 2017). Background on the whole study: In an earlier analysis of fewer than 750 of the donors, 276 Gb of sequence data and 90 million to 120 million unique TCR beta sequences from approximately 180 million T cells were reported. Because of strong linkage in the cohort, five DR-DQ haplotypes were treated as single units for association and clustering. Donor age, sex, ethnicity and CMV serostatus were compiled together with the repertoire data. About 280 gigabases of sequencing data and tens of millions of unique TCR sequences made up an early release that covered about 640 HLA-typed donors. To predict cytomegalovirus infection status, the study combined high-throughput TCR immunosequencing, statistical association of individual TCRs with disease status, and machine learning. The later analysis used no new phenotypic data to find candidate immune exposures, relying instead on TCR beta sequences and their occurrence across donors. In addition to the first cohort of 650 to 800 subjects, a separate validation cohort of about 120 different subjects was used. Typing coverage differed by locus: A, B, C, DRB1 and DQB1 were typed in roughly 629-630 donors, DQA1 in approximately 520, DPA1 in approximately 610, and DPB1 in approximately 450. Among a few hundred genotyped donors of the cohort, an average of approximately 240,000 unique TCR beta nucleotide sequences were sequenced per donor, approximately 20% of them non-productive. In a later analysis, previously published TCR beta repertoires from more than 500 donors were re-analyzed and high-resolution HLA genotyping was added so that TCR occurrence patterns could be studied. Among the roughly 390 genotyped donors, about 85% belonged to the genetic ancestry cluster associated with self-reported Caucasian donors. The study aimed to test whether cataloging public T cell receptors could reveal signatures of past pathogen exposure. The study used immunosequencing to profile the T cell repertoires of around 600 subjects and linked those repertoires to cytomegalovirus serostatus. An earlier analysis of several hundred of the donors applied high-throughput TCR beta sequencing to assess whether each TCR beta V gene segment acted as functional or pseudogenic. HLA typing included class I and class II loci at four-digit resolution. All discovery cohort repertoires had been generated using a single sequencing platform. A later genetic analysis took genome-wide SNP genotypes for about 65% of the 666 donors and used that subset as a discovery cohort.

The cohort consisted of 650 to 700 healthy bone marrow donors. All cohort members were sampled while nominally healthy, although unrecorded immune exposures were likely present. The donor was CMV seronegative and was included in the group of several hundred seronegative cohort members. Every donor gave a peripheral blood sample, and the peripheral blood mononuclear cells from that sample were used for TCR beta sequencing. The Qiagen DNeasy Blood Extraction Kit was used to extract genomic DNA from the blood cell samples. As encoded in the germline V gene, CDR1 is SNHLY while CDR2 is FYNNEI. V is cut by 2 bases and J by 6 bases, and the space between the germline ends is 5 bases. The CDR3 sequence holds 12 residues, the cysteine and phenylalanine included. The read is trimmed to its CDR3 DNA, 36 bases read in frame from base 1. Library preparation employed the immunoSEQ multiplex PCR assay. The multiplex PCR relied on a mix of 60 forward primers for TCR Vbeta segments and 13 reverse primers for TCR Jbeta segments. Amplification of the CDR3 region of rearranged TCR beta genes was performed with a multiplex PCR assay on genomic DNA. Amplified TCR beta libraries were sequenced as 87-base-pair reads on the Illumina HiSeq System. The original methods were these. A later analysis counted some 74 million unique TCR beta chains across the 550 to 700 repertoires, and some 12 million of these chains were shared by at least two donors. To remove PCR and sequencing errors, raw reads were error-corrected and collapsed into unique sequences using a nearest-neighbor algorithm that merged closely related sequences. V, D and J gene segments were assigned by aligning CDR3 sequences to IMGT reference sequences. Each retained sequence needed at least a six-nucleotide match to both a V gene segment and a J gene segment. Rearrangements were called productive when the CDR3 lacked stop codons and stayed in frame with V and J; all others were non-productive. Following IMGT convention, CDR3 was defined as the stretch from the second conserved V-encoded cysteine up to the conserved J-encoded phenylalanine. The earlier analysis of more than 450 of the donors excluded sequences that lacked an unambiguous match to a single V gene segment. In an earlier analysis of around 600 of the donors, V segments were called functional above 56.7% productive rearrangements and were called segregating when the between-donor standard deviation exceeded 5%. A statistical classification framework was built to diagnose cytomegalovirus status from the catalog of TCR beta chain sequences. In a later analysis, V and J genes were assigned by comparing TCR nucleotide sequences against IMGT/GENE-DB human TR gene sequences. Using the TCRdist pipeline, a later analysis assigned CDR3 sequences along with most-parsimonious VDJ recombination scenarios. In a later analysis, each TCR beta chain was defined by its CDR3 amino acid sequence together with its V-gene family, and reads without a unique V-gene family were excluded. A later analysis removed 592 highly shared, low-generation-probability nucleotide sequences to deal with suspected cross-contamination and a sequencing artifact. A later analysis calculated a clonal expansion index for each public chain from normalized within-repertoire ranks of inferred template counts. Generation probabilities in a later analysis came from a VDJ recombination model fitted to out-of-frame rearrangements, and those results were checked against IGoR. A later analysis scored TCR-TCR, TCR-HLA and TCR-CMV co-occurrence with hypergeometric tests, applying a repertoire-size bias correction to TCR pairs. A later analysis estimated false discovery rates by permuting HLA or CMV assignments 20 times. In a later analysis, co-occurring TCRs were grouped using DBSCAN, with TCRdist sequence similarity added in when clustering inside HLA-allele-positive subsets. Repertoires with fewer than 30,000 or more than 120,000 public chains were left out of co-occurrence clustering, as were several repertoires with anomalous nucleotide sharing. TCRdb's version of the immuneACCESS table is confined to in-frame rearrangements and falls short of the full clone set. An unresolved V gene accounts for under half of the shortfall where checked; the remainder is of unknown origin. For V, J and clone size, that table is used; D and trimming come from the DNA. This sample gives roughly 120,000 clones in total; roughly 78% of them show up just once. Together, the top ten hold 1% to 1.5% of the sample.

General findings and caveats noted by the study authors: The cohort was sequenced for TCR beta chains only, and without alpha or paired-chain data the features that could be detected were limited. In a later analysis, HLA-associated TCR beta chains showed more clonal expansion and lower generation probabilities than non-associated chains that were equally common. In a later analysis, several top co-occurrence clusters were reported to appear linked to parvovirus B19, influenza, CMV and Epstein-Barr virus. The study gave a list of 150 to 200 TCR beta chains associated with cytomegalovirus. In a later analysis, the rate of TCR association differed among HLA loci, with DRB1 alleles having the most associated TCRs and HLA-C alleles having the fewest. In an earlier analysis of about 550 of the donors, most TCR beta V segments were observed in productive rearrangements about 87% or about 30% of the time, broadly matching IMGT annotations. Strong co-occurrence of HLA alleles, especially DR and DQ, made assigning TCR associations to individual alleles difficult. According to the authors, the approach could potentially be generalized to other disease states and immunological phenotypes. In vitro tests confirmed that a few of the cytomegalovirus-associated TCR beta chains recognize cytomegalovirus antigens. According to a later analysis, most CMV-associated TCR beta chains appeared to be HLA-restricted, and the HLA associations seemed to be driven largely by CMV exposure. Immune exposure information for the cohort was limited to CMV serostatus. In a later genetic analysis, a missense DCLRE1C variant was associated with V-gene and J-gene trimming of TCR beta chains, and the association was replicated in an independent cohort. Because counts were too low, about 15 rarely observed V segments, including chromosome 9 orphons, were left out of the earlier analysis of 500 to 650 of the donors. Linkage disequilibrium might explain the correlated functional status among segregating V segments, but an unknown experimental factor could not be ruled out. HLA typing was unavailable for some donors at each locus, so association tests used only the typed subset. A group of highly shared sequence variants was considered likely to be a technical artifact of the sequencing pipeline. Compared with the approximately 710-donor mean, donors in an Asian-associated ancestry cluster had fewer N-insertions in productive TCRs, according to a later genetic analysis. Most TCR sequences were observed very rarely across donors, whereas some public TCRs were present in many individuals. Specific HLA alleles were associated with 16,951 TCR beta sequences at a false discovery rate of 0.05 in a later analysis. The classifier was reported to diagnose cytomegalovirus status with high specificity and sensitivity in both the original and validation cohorts. A further reported finding was that TCR beta sequences accurately predicted the HLA-A and HLA-B alleles for most subjects in the first cohort. Roughly uniform sequencing depth across donors was assumed in presence/absence analyses, although this assumption may not hold. Some IMGT-functional V segments, including TRBV6-2 and TRBV6-3, could not be told apart with the 87-base-pair reads, so those segments were excluded.

A remark on this clone: The antigen this receptor binds is unknown. The sample holds no much larger clone one base away, and base qualities are not on file.

The sequence came from a woman aged 25 to 39 in good health and CMV-seronegative. The sequenced material came from PBMCs. The sequence joins TRBV2 to TRBJ2-4, with a tentative D gene TRBD1 over 5 matching bases. The DNA sequence is given as TGTGCCAGCAGTGAACAGGGAAACATTCAGTACTTC. Translation gives CASSEQGNIQYF.